This T cell receptor beta chain was sequenced for a study of blood T cell repertoires in COVID-19. Study context: Acute and convalescent COVID-19 samples came from the United States, Italy and Spain. Sources were T cells, B-cell-depleted T cells, or PBMCs; the material itself was cDNA or gDNA.

Per the authors' pipeline: Amplification of reference gene primers provided the estimated nucleated cell counts. Method: immunoSEQ multiplex PCR; TCRdb's copy keeps in-frame clones and lacks some. V and J calls and clone size are given by that table; D and trimming were obtained from the DNA. The data contain around 130,000 clones, 70% to 85% of them singletons. Losses at the gene ends were 5 bases for V and 1 base for J; bases not matched to a gene: 7. CDR1 and CDR2 from the germline V gene are MNHEY and SMNVEV (reference sequence). The CDR3 is 15 amino acids. This sequence joins TRBV27 and TRBJ2-5; TRBD2 aligns across 7 bases. Sample: peripheral blood. The clonotype was recovered from a woman aged 55 to 70 with acute or convalescent COVID-19. The CDR3 spells CASSPSSGVQETQYF. The CDR3 nucleotides read TGTGCCAGCAGTCCCTCAAGCGGGGTCCAAGAGACCCAGTACTTC.